This TCR beta chain was recovered during a study of cytomegalovirus exposure and HLA in healthy donors. The data were produced by immunoSEQ multiplex PCR, yet TCRdb's version contains in-frame clones alone and is incomplete. The sample yields some 70,000 clones, 85% seen once. This CDR3 is built from 16 residues. Germline values: CDR1 SGHRS, CDR2 YFSETQ. Trimming cost V 4 bases and J 0 bases; bases outside gene matches: 5. This sequence originates from a man aged 25 to 40 in good health and CMV-seronegative. This chain connects TRBV5-1 to TRBJ2-2; 8 nucleotides agree with TRBD1. The sequenced sample was PBMCs. The CDR3: CASSTGQGANTGELFF. In DNA, the CDR3 is TGCGCCAGCAGCACAGGACAGGGTGCGAACACCGGGGAGCTGTTTTTT.